The source of this T cell receptor beta chain is a study of T cell responses to AZD1222 COVID-19 vaccine (dated by TCRdb to the early 2020s). In terms of the full investigation: Because spike-specific TCR depth and breadth did not differ between the two schedules, AZD1222 recipients who got a second dose at roughly 4 weeks were pooled with those who got a second dose at roughly 12 weeks. A total of more than 230 trial participants underwent TCR sequencing, of whom some 200 had received two doses of AZD1222 and around 26 had received two doses of the MenACWY control vaccine. Trial participants were enrolled by age into subgroups of 18-55, 56-69 and 70-plus years, and roughly 150, 30 and 60 TCR-sequenced participants, respectively, were included in these subgroups. Here is what the overall study found, with its caveats: Most participants were white British and females outnumbered males, and the authors suggested that clonal diversity may have been underestimated. Epitopes outside the regions mutated in the B.1.351 and B.1.1.7 variants were reportedly recognized by nearly half of the unique spike-specific TCRs. The whole spike protein was spanned by vaccine-associated CD4 TCRs, and dominant responses were seen in regions 160-218 and 743-854. Because no samples from the day 14 peak response were available, repertoires could be characterized only after the peak T cell response. In the small 56-69-year group, the increase in depth fell short of significance, most likely because of low power. Only five to seven AZD1222 recipients were SARS-CoV-2 seropositive at baseline, limiting conclusions about previously exposed vaccinees. A significant rise in spike-specific TCR breadth and depth was observed after two AZD1222 doses relative to day 0 and relative to MenACWY recipients.

Per the publication, the time point label means: baseline before first vaccination. Vaccinee samples came from UK trials COV001 and COV002, including a single-blind randomized controlled phase 2/3 trial of AZD1222 (ChAdOx1 nCoV-19) in healthy adults. For TCRbeta chain sequencing, PBMC samples from trial participants were taken at day 0 and at day 28 after the second dose. The CDR3 regions of human TCRbeta chains were analyzed by immunosequencing. On the study's bioinformatics: Repertoire TCRs were matched against a reference library of SARS-CoV-2-specific TCRs generated with the MIRA antigen-specificity platform. Breadth was defined as the fraction of unique TCRs that were SARS-CoV-2-associated. Depth was defined as the fraction of total T cells that were SARS-CoV-2-associated. Using the MIRA data, each spike-specific TCR was mapped to the spike region that the TCR reacts to and placed in a CD4 or CD8 class. Log10-transformed breadth and depth values were compared by one-way ANOVA with Sidak's multiple comparisons tests. TCRdb provides this immuneACCESS table in a form limited to in-frame rearrangements. Some clones are lacking; in checked studies, under half of them reflect an unresolved V gene, and why the rest are absent is not known. From that table come the V and J calls and clone size; the DNA was used to work out D and trimming. Across this sample there are more than 100,000 clones, with less than 95% seen only once. The leading ten clones occupy 4% to 5.5% of the sample.

V is clipped by 1 base and J by 6 bases, and the sequence between their germline boundaries is 9 bases long. CDR1 KGHSH and CDR2 LQKENI were looked up in the germline V gene. The CDR3 sequence holds 13 residues, the cysteine and phenylalanine included. Only CDR3 DNA remains: 39 bases, in frame from the first base. About this clone itself: Its antigen is currently not known. Base-call qualities are not available, and no considerably larger clone is one nucleotide away.

The chain uses TRBV18 and TRBJ1-2; the D gene cannot be named for sure. The material was peripheral blood, obtained on day 0 of AZD1222 vaccination. The TCR originated in an adult in good health. The CDR3 has the sequence CASSPQGRNGYTF. The DNA reads TGTGCCAGCTCACCACAGGGAAGGAATGGCTACACCTTC.